This TCR beta chain derives from a study of blood T cell repertoires in COVID-19. Turning to the study itself: Some COVID-19 samples were acute and others convalescent; all came from the United States, Italy and Spain. PBMCs, B-cell-depleted T cells, or T cells were the source of the cDNA or gDNA that made up the material.

In the original workflow: Amplification from reference gene primers served as the basis for estimated nucleated cell counts. The table came from immunoSEQ multiplex PCR; TCRdb's copy has only in-frame clones and leaves some out. The V and J calls and the clone size are those of that table, but D and trimming were determined from the DNA. Seen here are approximately 120,000 clones, roughly 85% observed once, and the top ten hold 25% to 30%. The CDR3 length is 12 residues. The germline V gene has CDR1 SEHNR and CDR2 FQNEAQ (reference sequence). Trimming shortened V by 2 bases and J by 12 bases, and 8 bases separated the two germline ends.

The chain uses TRBV7-9 and TRBJ1-6; D not resolved. This receptor was obtained from a woman of 80 years or more with acute or convalescent COVID-19. Sequencing was done on a sample of peripheral blood. The CDR3 region has the DNA TGTGCCAGCAGCTTACAAAACATACCCCTCCACTTT. It translates to CASSLQNIPLHF.